Below, 15 T cell receptor beta chains from the same sample are listed, as sequenced in a study of T cell responses to AZD1222 COVID-19 vaccine listed by TCRdb under 2021. The time point tag for this specimen amounts to: about 28 days (+/-7) after the second vaccine dose. Libraries came from the immunoSEQ multiplex PCR assay. TCRdb limited this immuneACCESS table to in-frame rearrangements with V and J called. A share of clones is missing; checked studies link under half to unresolved V genes, and the rest is unexplained. The sample table holds 110,000 to 150,000 clones, of which roughly 90% were seen once. 2.5% to 4% of the sample rests with the top ten. Specimen: peripheral blood, collected 28 days after the second AZD1222 dose. The receptors derive from an adult who received the AZD1222 COVID-19 vaccine.

The CDR3 bases are TGTGCCAGCAGTGCCCCGATAGCCTCAGGGAACACTGAAGCTTTCTTT. Its protein product is CASSAPIASGNTEAFF. The V and J genes are TRBV28 and TRBJ1-1, with unresolved D. Germline V gene data show CDR1 as MDHEN and CDR2 as SYDVKM. Trimming cost V 5 bases and J 1 base, with 17 bases left between them. The CDR3 sequence is 16 residues long.

In regard to this clone: This sample includes further DNA sequences coding for the same CDR3. The V call is TRBV5-1, the J call TRBJ2-7, with TRBD2 matching 14 bases. Germline CDR1 SGHRS, CDR2 YFSETQ. The CDR3 consists of 14 residues. V lost 4 bases and J lost 5; bases outside the gene matches: 2. The CDR3 protein is CASSPGLAGDEQYF. The CDR3 DNA follows: TGCGCCAGCAGCCCGGGACTAGCGGGAGACGAGCAGTACTTC.

The J gene is TRBJ2-2, the V gene TRBV18; D uncertain. The CDR3 sequence is 13 residues long. From germline, CDR1 is KGHSH and CDR2 LQKENI. Trimming removed 1 base from V and 7 bases from J, with 7 bases in between. CDR3 region: CASSPRSHGELFF. CDR3 in DNA: TGTGCCAGCTCACCACGGTCACACGGGGAGCTGTTTTTT.

This clone was detected ten times or more. This chain uses TRBV6-6 with TRBJ1-3; D gene uncertain. The length of the CDR3 is 16 residues. Germline V gene data show CDR1 as MNHNY and CDR2 as SVGAGI (reference sequence). V gave up 4 bases and J gave up 0 bases, with 13 bases separating them. The CDR3 region has the DNA TGTGCCAGCAGTTTCGACACGTCCCACTCTGGAAACACCATATATTTT. It codes for CASSFDTSHSGNTIYF.

Points on this clone: This sample also contains other DNA sequences that code for the same CDR3. J is TRBJ1-6 and V is TRBV28; 11 bases fit TRBD1. Trimming at V came to 4 bases and at J to 8 bases, leaving 1 base not matched to a gene. This CDR3 has 14 amino acids. Germline lookup yields CDR1 MDHEN and CDR2 SYDVKM. The CDR3 bases are TGTGCCAGCAGTTCGGGACAGGGGGATTCACCCCTCCACTTT. Its protein product is CASSSGQGDSPLHF.

J is TRBJ1-5 and V is TRBV7-9, with 7 bases lining up with TRBD1. The CDR3 spans 14 residues. V shed 4 bases, J shed 5 bases, and the junction held 5 bases outside the gene matches. CDR1 is SEHNR and CDR2 is FQNEAQ in the germline V gene (reference sequence). The CDR3 nucleotides are TGTGCCAGCAGCTCGGGACAGCCAGATCAGCCCCAGCATTTT. Translating gives CASSSGQPDQPQHF.

This clone was picked up one time. The rearrangement links TRBV30 to TRBJ2-5, with D perhaps TRBD1 (6 bases). The CDR3 is made up of 13 amino acids. CDR1 and CDR2 from the germline V gene are GTSNPN and SVGIG (reference sequence). V was cut by 3 bases and J by 5 bases, with 13 bases left in between. The CDR3 coding sequence is TGTGCCTGGAGCCAGGACAGTACGGAGACCCAGTACTTC. This sequence encodes CAWSQDSTETQYF. The full variable domain, with the rest looked up from reference TRBV30 and TRBJ2-5, is SQTIHQWPATLVQPVGSPLSLECTVEGTSNPNLYWYRQAAGRGLQLLFYSVGIGQISSEVPQNLSASRPQDRQFILSSKKLLLSDSGFYLCAWSQDSTETQYFGPGTRLLVL.

The chain employs TRBV7-9 and TRBJ2-2; TRBD1 agrees at 10 bases. J was trimmed by 5 bases and V by 6 bases; bases with no gene match: 6. Germline V lookup: CDR1 SEHNR, CDR2 FQNEAQ (reference sequence). This CDR3 contains 15 residues. The CDR3 sequence: CASRRQGARTGELFF. CDR3 in DNA: TGTGCCAGCAGAAGACAGGGGGCGCGGACCGGGGAGCTGTTTTTT.

The CDR3 loop reads CASSPGTVGYGYTF. As DNA, the CDR3 is TGTGCCAGTAGTCCAGGGACCGTCGGCTATGGCTACACCTTC. This chain uses TRBV19 with TRBJ1-2; maybe TRBD1 (5 bases). V lost 5 bases to trimming and J lost 4 bases, with 14 bases between them. Germline assignment: CDR1 LNHDA and CDR2 SQIVND (reference sequence). The CDR3 contains 14 residues.

This chain connects TRBV28 to TRBJ2-2, with 12 bases fitting TRBD2. This CDR3 contains 17 residues. V lost 2 bases and J lost 5; bases outside the gene matches: 6. Per the germline V gene, CDR1 is MDHEN and CDR2 is SYDVKM. CDR3 DNA: TGTGCCAGCAGTTTACTAGCGGGAGGGCATGGGACCGGGGAGCTGTTTTTT. Protein: CASSLLAGGHGTGELFF.

The chain links TRBV27 to TRBJ1-4, with D perhaps matching TRBD1 (5 bases). The CDR3 sequence is 15 residues long. The V gene lost 0 bases and the J gene lost 6 bases, with 11 bases spanning the gap. Per germline, CDR1 MNHEY and CDR2 SMNVEV (reference sequence). The CDR3 spells CASSLSSGTHEKLFF. CDR3 in DNA: TGTGCCAGCAGTTTATCGTCGGGGACGCATGAAAAACTGTTTTTT.

The chain has TRBV2 and TRBJ2-7, with D possibly being TRBD1 or TRBD2 (6 bases each). Germline V gene data show CDR1 as SNHLY and CDR2 as FYNNEI. This CDR3 region has 13 residues. V was shortened by 6 bases and J by 2 bases, with 11 bases between the two germline ends. Written as DNA, the CDR3 is TGTGCCAGCAGGAGGGGGGTACCCTACGAGCAGTACTTC. This gives the protein CASRRGVPYEQYF.

The V and J genes are TRBV6-5 and TRBJ2-1; 9 bases agree with TRBD2. The V gene end was trimmed by 6 bases and the J gene end by 6 bases; junction bases not matched to a gene: 9. Per the germline V gene, CDR1 is MNHEY and CDR2 is SVGAGI. This CDR3 region has 15 residues. For the CDR3, the DNA is TGTGCCAGCAGGACCGGGCTAGCGGGACTCAATGAGCAGTTCTTC. It yields the protein CASRTGLAGLNEQFF.

This chain links TRBV12-3 or TRBV12-4 with TRBJ1-1; no firm D call. The CDR3 totals 13 residues. The germline V and J ends were trimmed by 6 bases and 4 bases, with 12 bases remaining between them. The chain's CDR3 is CASSLLGRTEAFF. The CDR3 DNA follows: TGTGCCAGCAGCCTGTTGGGTCGCACTGAAGCTTTCTTT.

This chain uses TRBV5-6 with TRBJ1-2; 8 nucleotides match TRBD1. Trimming took 4 bases from V and 0 from J; bases not matched to a gene: 5. The germline V gene encodes CDR1 SGHDT and CDR2 YYEEEE. The CDR3 is 15 residues long. The CDR3: CASSRKTGANYGYTF. The DNA of the CDR3 is TGTGCCAGCAGCCGTAAGACAGGGGCTAACTATGGCTACACCTTC.